These T cell receptor beta chains were read from a single sample in a study of control samples from healthy donors and cancer patients. Using immunoSEQ multiplex PCR, the repertoire was profiled, and TCRdb retains in-frame clones only, with some absent. The sample has around 18,000 clones; more than 70% are singletons. Sequenced sample: PBMCs. These receptors were taken from a woman aged 65 to 85 with colorectal cancer. Each CDR3 is given with its conserved first and last residue.

J	length	V	CDR3
TRBJ1-3	14	TRBV9	CASSVEGGGNTIYF
TRBJ2-2	12	TRBV7-2	CASRRVAGELFF
TRBJ1-2	15	TRBV11-2	CASSLGQEGNYGYTF
TRBJ1-3	13	TRBV30	CAWREGSGNTIYF
TRBJ1-4	13	TRBV30	CASKGPANEKLFF
TRBJ2-2	12	TRBV27	CASSFGTGELFF
TRBJ2-7	12	TRBV7-2	CASSFRPDEQYF
TRBJ2-7	14	TRBV9	CASSVNPSGREQYF
TRBJ1-2	14	TRBV27	CASSLQGTMDGYTF
TRBJ2-6	16	TRBV7-8	CASSLPGSSGANVLTF
TRBJ2-5	13	TRBV5-1	CASSSGSGETQYF
TRBJ1-2	14	TRBV19	CASRRGGEEIGYTF
TRBJ2-7	16	TRBV9	CASSVDGLAGGYEQYF
TRBJ2-7	14	TRBV5-1	CASTRTGGSVEQYF
TRBJ2-7	15	TRBV3-1/TRBV3-2	CASSQVLAPPYEQYF
TRBJ2-7	13	TRBV14	CASSQEQGIEQYF
TRBJ2-7	15	TRBV5-1	CASSPGTSGTYEQYF
TRBJ1-1	15	TRBV6-5	CASSFGGGAGTEAFF
TRBJ1-2	15	TRBV6-5	CASSYSGQGRYGYTF
TRBJ2-7	13	TRBV3-1/TRBV3-2	CASSQDPATAEYF
TRBJ2-5	10	TRBV7-9	CASRAGTQYF
TRBJ1-1	13	TRBV25-1	CASSVGGLTEAFF
TRBJ1-6	15	TRBV3-1/TRBV3-2	CASSPYTGGDSPLHF
TRBJ2-3	14	TRBV19	CASSDRGETDTQYF
TRBJ1-1	16	TRBV14	CASSPRTPWVNTEAFF
TRBJ2-3	14	TRBV7-9	CASSLRGSTDTQYF
TRBJ2-7	16	TRBV11-3	CASSHGTSRLSYEQYF
TRBJ1-1	13	TRBV9	CASSKVRETEAFF
TRBJ2-4	13	TRBV3-1/TRBV3-2	CASSQATKNIQYF
TRBJ2-2	17	TRBV9	CASSPRLAGSNTGELFF
TRBJ2-5	14	TRBV5-6	CASKSLGGYETQYF
TRBJ1-3	12	TRBV28	CASNESGNTIYF
TRBJ1-1	17	TRBV11-3	CASSLEGMGRGATEAFF
TRBJ2-3	13	TRBV7-2	CASSKSLTDTQYF